This T cell receptor (beta chain) was found in a study of response to subunit inactivated influenza vaccine (dated by TCRdb to the late 2010s). For the study in its entirety: To follow how T cells responded to a trivalent subunit inactivated influenza vaccine, the researchers relied on deep quantitative profiling of the T cell receptor repertoire. Overall results and qualifications from the work: According to the authors, only a limited number of new T cells may be recruited by each seasonal influenza vaccination.

Library creation used RT-PCR. TCRdb lists the instrument as Illumina HiSeq 2500. TCRdb trimmed the raw reads at Q25, called clones with MiXCR and kept productive beta chains. Identical CDR3 protein sequences are pooled into one entry, listed with their most common genes and DNA. The sample contains roughly 620,000 distinct CDR3 sequences, roughly 10% of them found a single time. The ten largest clones take up approximately 10% of the sample. This clonotype was counted only a few times. There is no known antigen for this receptor. No much larger clone is present one base from it, and per-base qualities are unavailable. Between the V and J ends, shortened by 3 bases and 0 bases respectively, the junction contains 6 bases. CDR1 and CDR2 were assigned from the germline V gene as SGHAT and FQNNGV. Inclusive of the bounding cysteine and phenylalanine, the CDR3 is 14 residues long. Only CDR3 DNA remains: 42 bases, in frame from the first base.

The data were also submitted as part of a second study, on T cells expressing NK-cell markers. As the second paper documents: The TCR beta cDNA libraries were made using 5'RACE template switching, a step that added both a universal primer site and unique molecular identifiers. Under 10 donors provided sorted CD3+CD56+NKG2C+, CD3+CD56+NKG2C- and CD3+CD56-NKG2C+ T-cell subsets, whose TCR beta-chain repertoires were profiled. Among the eight sequenced donors, seven were HCMV-seropositive and one was HCMV-seronegative. To restrict sorting to alphabetaTCR-expressing T cells, an anti-gammadeltaTCR antibody was added in several experiments. In several donors, the dominant CD3+CD56+NKG2C+ clonotypes were found to rank among the top 10 CD8+ clonotypes and to make up roughly 1.0-7.5% of CD8+ T cells. Those dominant clonotypes were again the most abundant among CD3+CD56-NKG2C+ cells in several donors, at about 28.3-65%. Whether the expanded NKG2C-expressing T cell clones were specific for HCMV antigens was left unclear. All eight donors whose samples were sequenced were randomly selected healthy volunteers, three of them men and five women. HCMV-specific IgG was detected in serum with a commercial ELISA kit to determine HCMV serostatus. Peripheral blood mononuclear cells were isolated from blood by Ficoll density gradient centrifugation. For about 6 donors, unsorted PBMC were also used to sequence bulk peripheral blood T-cell repertoires. cDNA synthesis was primed from the TCR beta constant segment and was followed by two successive PCR amplification steps. Libraries were sequenced as 2 x 150 bp reads on Illumina HiSeq 2000/2500, MiSeq or NextSeq. Reads were demultiplexed and grouped by UMI with MIGEC, and clonotypes were assembled and quantified with MiTCR. To remove erroneous sequences, TCR cDNA sequences were retained only when supported by two or more reads. The tcR package was used for downstream repertoire analysis, with clonotypes matched between fractions based on CDR3 nucleotide sequence plus V segment. VDJmatch was used to annotate antigen specificity against VDJdb, with one amino acid substitution allowed in CDR3.

The material sequenced was PBMCs from blood, taken on the day of vaccination. The receptor was derived from a man in his fifties or sixties who received an inactivated influenza vaccine. Donor details come from another sample of the same person, matched by shared clones. The V and J segments used are TRBV11-2 and TRBJ2-1; no D gene call is confident. The CDR3: CASSFLDSYNEQFF. The nucleotide sequence is given as TGTGCCAGCAGCTTCCTGGACTCCTACAATGAGCAGTTCTTC.